This T cell receptor (beta chain) was recovered during a study of response to subunit inactivated influenza vaccine. Study-wide results and caveats: Authors proposed each seasonal influenza vaccination draws in few new T cells.

This clonotype was seen ten or more times. Its matching antigen is unknown. TCRdb independently ran MiXCR on the RT-PCR reads; one entry per CDR3 protein. The sample records around 760,000 distinct CDR3 sequences, approximately 14% being singletons. Trimming took off 6 bases at V and 4 bases at J, with 13 bases between the two ends. The CDR3 spans 14 residues. The TCR originated in a man aged 50 to 59 who received an inactivated influenza vaccine. The sequencing used PBMCs from blood, collected roughly 2 weeks before vaccination. The rearrangement uses TRBV12-3 or TRBV12-4 and TRBJ1-5; D gene ambiguous. CDR3 in amino acids: CASSPPGSNQPQHF. Here the CDR3 DNA reads TGTGCCAGCAGCCCCCCGGGGTCGAATCAGCCCCAGCATTTT.